Following are 12 T cell receptor beta chains from one sample sequenced in a study of cytomegalovirus exposure and HLA in healthy donors. PCR involved 60 Vbeta and 13 Jbeta primers. Data came from immunoSEQ multiplex PCR; TCRdb stores just in-frame clones and leaves some out. Of some 98,000 clones detected, around a tenth appear once; the ten largest clones hold about 5%. Sequencing was done on a sample of PBMCs. These receptors were obtained from a man in his fifties in good health and CMV-seropositive.

The V gene is TRBV9, the J gene TRBJ2-5; tentatively, D is TRBD1 (5 bases). Per germline, CDR1 SGDLS and CDR2 YYNGEE. Trimming removed 4 bases from V and 4 bases from J, with 8 bases in between. The CDR3 is made up of 12 amino acids. The DNA of the CDR3 is TGTGCCAGCAGCCGGCAGGGAGAGACCCAGTACTTC. The encoded protein is CASSRQGETQYF. The full variable domain, rest sourced from reference TRBV9 and TRBJ2-5, is DSGVTQTPKHLITATGQRVTLRCSPRSGDLSVYWYQQSLDQGLQFLIQYYNGEERAKGNILERFSAQQFPDLHSELNLSSLELGDSALYFCASSRQGETQYFGPGTRLLVL.

This clone was observed a handful of times. This chain uses TRBV5-1 with TRBJ2-3; 11 nucleotides line up with TRBD2. V gave up 4 bases and J gave up 2 bases; unmatched junction bases: 3. Germline V gene sequence: CDR1 SGHRS, CDR2 YFSETQ. The CDR3 runs 15 residues. As DNA, the CDR3 is TGCGCCAGCAGCGGACTAGCGGGCTCCACAGATACGCAGTATTTT. Amino acids: CASSGLAGSTDTQYF.

Only a few counts were recorded for this clone. The V gene is TRBV19, the J gene TRBJ2-1, with a tentative D call TRBD2 (5 bases). The germline V and J ends were trimmed by 2 bases and 8 bases, with 16 bases remaining between them. CDR1 LNHDA and CDR2 SQIVND come from the germline V gene (reference sequence). The CDR3 is 15 amino acids. CDR3 nucleotide sequence: TGTGCCAGTAGTATATTGGGCCTCCCCGGGGATGAGCAGTTCTTC. It translates to CASSILGLPGDEQFF. Complete variable domain (other parts from reference TRBV19 and TRBJ2-1): DGGITQSPKYLFRKEGQNVTLSCEQNLNHDAMYWYRQDPGQGLRLIYYSQIVNDFQKGDIAEGYSVSREKKESFPLTVTSAQKNPTAFYLCASSILGLPGDEQFFGPGTRLTVL.

In its sample, this clone was seen a few times. The J gene is TRBJ1-1, the V gene TRBV7-9; 8 nucleotides line up with TRBD1. J lost 1 base, V lost 2 bases, and 9 bases had no gene match. Per germline, CDR1 SEHNR and CDR2 FQNEAQ (reference sequence). CDR3 length equals 17 residues. The CDR3, as DNA: TGTGCCAGCAGCTTATATGCAGGGGGCGCGAGGAACACTGAAGCTTTCTTT. Its protein product is CASSLYAGGARNTEAFF. The full variable domain, completed using reference TRBV7-9 and TRBJ1-1, is DTGVSQNPRHKITKRGQNVTFRCDPISEHNRLYWYRQTLGQGPEFLTYFQNEAQLEKSRLLSDRFSAERPKGSFSTLEIQRTEQGDSAMYLCASSLYAGGARNTEAFFGQGTRLTVV.

A few counts support this clone. The CDR3 protein is CAWSVPRGLNTEAFF. CDR3 DNA: TGTGCCTGGAGTGTACCAAGGGGCCTGAACACTGAAGCTTTCTTT. V usage is TRBV30 and J usage is TRBJ1-1; D perhaps matches TRBD1 (5 bases). Trimming removed 0 bases from V and 0 bases from J, with 11 bases in between. The CDR3 spans 15 residues. Germline-derived CDR1 and CDR2 are GTSNPN and SVGIG (reference sequence).

The sample holds many counts of this clone. This chain uses TRBV5-1 with TRBJ1-4; perhaps TRBD1 as D (6 bases). V lost 4 bases and J lost 7, with 20 bases in between. Per the germline V gene, CDR1 is SGHRS and CDR2 is YFSETQ. The CDR3 is 16 residues long. The CDR3 loop reads CASSNNGQGRSEKLFF. DNA for the CDR3: TGCGCCAGCAGCAACAACGGGCAGGGGCGATCTGAAAAACTGTTTTTT. The variable domain in full, with the rest retrieved from reference TRBV5-1 and TRBJ1-4, is KAGVTQTPRYLIKTRGQQVTLSCSPISGHRSVSWYQQTPGQGLQFLFEYFSETQRNKGNFPGRFSGRQFSNSRSEMNVSTLELGDSALYLCASSNNGQGRSEKLFFGSGTQLSVL.

This clone was picked up a small number of times. The chain is built from TRBV18 and TRBJ2-1, with 7 bases lining up with TRBD2. After removal of 3 bases from V and 7 bases from J, the junction contained 6 bases not matched to a gene. The germline V gene has CDR1 KGHSH and CDR2 LQKENI. The CDR3 consists of 14 residues. The chain's CDR3 is CASSPFSRENEQFF. The CDR3 bases are TGTGCCAGCTCACCTTTTTCGCGGGAGAATGAGCAGTTCTTC.

This clone showed up just a few times. This sequence joins TRBV6-6 and TRBJ1-1; D gene uncertain. The CDR3 contains 13 residues. CDR1 and CDR2 from the germline V gene are MNHNY and SVGAGI (reference sequence). V was shortened by 5 bases and J by 0 bases, with 7 bases between the two germline ends. The CDR3 region has the DNA TGTGCCAGCAGTCAAAATTTGAACACTGAAGCTTTCTTT. Amino acids: CASSQNLNTEAFF.

The genes are TRBV7-2 and TRBJ2-1; 12 nucleotides match TRBD2. V was pared by 1 base and J by 5 bases, with 3 bases of the junction left unmatched. Germline V gene data show CDR1 as SGHTA and CDR2 as FQGNSA. The CDR3 sequence is 16 residues long. CDR3 amino acids: CASSLDGLAGNNEQFF. The DNA for the CDR3 is TGTGCCAGCAGCTTAGACGGACTAGCGGGAAACAATGAGCAGTTCTTC.

V is TRBV28 and J is TRBJ1-5; TRBD1 is a possible D gene (6 bases). The CDR3 totals 16 residues. In germline, CDR1 is MDHEN, CDR2 SYDVKM. The V and J ends lost 3 bases and 4 bases respectively, with 16 bases between them. Here the CDR3 DNA reads TGTGCCAGCAGTTTGTCGGGGGGCTGGGTAAATCAGCCCCAGCATTTT. Amino acid sequence: CASSLSGGWVNQPQHF.

This clone was observed a handful of times. The V and J genes are TRBV5-1 and TRBJ2-1; possibly TRBD1 for D (8 bases). This CDR3 spans 16 amino acids. CDR1 SGHRS and CDR2 YFSETQ come from the germline V gene. Trimming shortened V by 0 bases and J by 4 bases, and 14 bases separated the two germline ends. The CDR3, as DNA: TGCGCCAGCAGCTTGGGGGGGGGACAGGAATACAATGAGCAGTTCTTC. Protein: CASSLGGGQEYNEQFF.

The V call is TRBV19, the J call TRBJ1-1; a weak D match, TRBD1 (6 bases). The CDR3 is made up of 13 amino acids. The V end lost 5 bases, the J end lost 5 bases, and 12 bases lay between the germline ends. Germline assignment: CDR1 LNHDA and CDR2 SQIVND (reference sequence). DNA of the CDR3: TGTGCCAGTAGTTACAGGGAGGGTACTGAAGCTTTCTTT. As protein: CASSYREGTEAFF.